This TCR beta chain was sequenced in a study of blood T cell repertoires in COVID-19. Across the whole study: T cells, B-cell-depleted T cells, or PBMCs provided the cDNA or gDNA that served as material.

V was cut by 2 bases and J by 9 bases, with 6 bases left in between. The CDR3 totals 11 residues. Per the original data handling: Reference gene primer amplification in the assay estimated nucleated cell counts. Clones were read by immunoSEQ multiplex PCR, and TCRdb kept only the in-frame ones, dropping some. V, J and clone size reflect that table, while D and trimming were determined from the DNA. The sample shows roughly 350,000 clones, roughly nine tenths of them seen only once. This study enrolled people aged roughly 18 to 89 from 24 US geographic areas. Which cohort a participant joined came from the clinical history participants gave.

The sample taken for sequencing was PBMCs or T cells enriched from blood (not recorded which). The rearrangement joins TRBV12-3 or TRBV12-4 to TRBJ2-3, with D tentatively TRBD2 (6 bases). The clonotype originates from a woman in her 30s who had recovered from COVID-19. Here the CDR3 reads CASSLSGTQYF. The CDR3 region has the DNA TGTGCCAGCAGTTTAAGCGGGACGCAGTATTTT.